The rows below give T cell receptor beta chains drawn from one sample of a study of blood T cell repertoires in COVID-19. The assay was immunoSEQ multiplex PCR, and TCRdb's table has in-frame clones only and misses some. The sample records about 40,000 clones, around 83% being singletons. The material sequenced was peripheral blood. These receptors were taken from a human donor in a cohort sampled during active COVID-19. Each CDR3 is given without its conserved first and last residue. Some rows mark clone size as missing; the rest say once, few, many or name a class of expanded clone.

length	size	J	V	CDR3
13	NA	TRBJ1-1	TRBV5-1	ASSLAQGLNTEAF
10	NA	TRBJ1-1	TRBV19	ASTGKATEAF
12	NA	TRBJ2-5	TRBV11-2	ASSQSLAAKTQY
13	NA	TRBJ1-1	TRBV10-3	AISNRDRGYTEAF
14	NA	TRBJ2-5	TRBV11-2	ASSSRLTGGSQTQY
14	once	TRBJ2-3	TRBV2	ASLWLAGGISDTQY
10	NA	TRBJ2-5	TRBV21-1	ASMDKAETQY
9	few	TRBJ2-5	TRBV5-1	ASSLPGTQY
12	NA	TRBJ1-1	TRBV18	ASSPLSMNTEAF
11	NA	TRBJ1-1	TRBV4-1	ASRGLRVTEAF
14	NA	TRBJ2-7	TRBV4-1	ASSQPAGGQSYEQY
13	few	TRBJ2-1	TRBV5-1	ASSIAAPSSNEQF
14	NA	TRBJ2-2	TRBV10-2	ASSGSGGAQAGELF
12	NA	TRBJ2-5	TRBV5-1	ASSLRAGQETQY
10	once	TRBJ1-4	TRBV5-4	ASSSPGGKLF
13	NA	TRBJ2-1	TRBV7-3	ASSPRTGGYNEQF
17	NA	TRBJ2-6	TRBV6-1	ASSEVGDRGRAGANVLT
18	NA	TRBJ2-4	TRBV12-5	ASGSLPLLAGGLAKNIQY
14	once	TRBJ1-5	TRBV7-3	ASSLPLRRENQPQH
12	NA	TRBJ1-5	TRBV7-9	ASSLGTGNQPQH
12	NA	TRBJ2-7	TRBV6-1	ASSEDSLVDEQY
18	NA	TRBJ2-2	TRBV7-8	ASSLLPGQGFTDNTGELF
13	NA	TRBJ1-1	TRBV5-1	ASSPTSGQASEAF
12	NA	TRBJ2-5	TRBV13	ASAKLSSGGVQY
10	NA	TRBJ1-1	TRBV7-3	ASSSSGTEAF
9	once	TRBJ2-4	TRBV20-1	SAREAGPQY
12	once	TRBJ2-7	TRBV15	ATSTGQGIYEQY
13	NA	TRBJ2-3	TRBV5-4	ASSLAGTGIRSQY
11	few	TRBJ2-3	TRBV12-3/TRBV12-4	ASTTQSTDTQY
15	NA	TRBJ2-3	TRBV14	ASSQTARRQSTDTQY
12	NA	TRBJ2-3	TRBV5-1	ASSLAERGSLGY
14	NA	TRBJ2-5	TRBV11-2	ASSLDLAGGQETQY
11	once	TRBJ1-6	TRBV10-2	ASQTGQNSPLH
12	NA	TRBJ1-4	TRBV19	ASIDRDIGEKLF
12	once	TRBJ2-2	TRBV29-1	SARGEPATGELF
12	NA	TRBJ2-3	TRBV21-1	PCRGGVGTDTQY
14	many	TRBJ2-5	TRBV18	ASSPGLTAMGETQY
12	NA	TRBJ1-6	TRBV9	ASSVGGDNSPLH
12	many	TRBJ2-2	TRBV3-1/TRBV3-2	ASRQTGETGELF
14	NA	TRBJ2-1	TRBV24-1	ATSDGGLAGYNEQF
15	few	TRBJ2-3	TRBV5-4	ASSGGRGLSSTDTQY
17	NA	TRBJ2-1	TRBV3-1/TRBV3-2	ASSQDRWVRGGLKNEQF
11	NA	TRBJ2-7	TRBV11-2	ASSLERRGEQY
13	once	TRBJ2-2	TRBV7-9	ASSPRGLKTGELF
10	few	TRBJ2-7	TRBV2	ASRGLSYEQY
13	NA	TRBJ2-2	TRBV7-6	ASSPGLANTGELF
14	NA	TRBJ1-6	TRBV27	ASSLSTGGRGSPLH
14	NA	TRBJ2-1	TRBV4-1	ASSQQLAGGLNEQF
13	NA	TRBJ1-3	TRBV9	ASSVTQGVGNTIY
13	NA	TRBJ1-2	TRBV15	ATSRQTQGTYGYT
12	few	TRBJ1-1	TRBV6-5	ASSPPNRNTEAF
12	few	TRBJ1-4	TRBV6-5	ASSSGTGDEKLF
13	NA	TRBJ1-5	TRBV5-1	ASSFLGGVGQPQH